This T cell receptor (beta chain) was identified during a study of identical twins. Whole-study results and caveats: Alpha sequences out of frame and shared by twins had excess low generation probability. Insertion counts were lower in abundant cord blood beta clonotypes, a trend that memory repertoires did not show. Twins showed weaker excess sharing in their beta out-of-frame sequences.

The germline V gene has CDR1 GTSNPN and CDR2 SVGIG (reference sequence). The germline V and J ends were trimmed by 0 bases and 1 base, with 12 bases remaining between them. The CDR3 loop spans 15 amino acids. With regard to this clonotype: The antigen is not known.

TCRdb fed the 5' RACE reads into MiXCR, producing one record per CDR3 protein. This sample has under 300,000 distinct CDR3 sequences, with 9.5% to 15% found just once. This same sample was also taken into another study, of yellow fever vaccine responses in identical twins.

This receptor was obtained from a woman younger than 30 in good health. The J gene is TRBJ1-1, the V gene TRBV30; the D gene is possibly TRBD1 (5 bases). The sequencing sample was made of memory (CD45RO+) T cells sorted from blood. In DNA form, the CDR3 reads TGTGCCTGGAGTGTCGGGCCAAGGGGGAACACTGAAGCTTTCTTT. Protein product: CAWSVGPRGNTEAFF.